The T cell receptor beta chain under discussion was sequenced for a study of T cell responses to AZD1222 COVID-19 vaccine. Study as a whole: Some second doses came at about 4 weeks and others at about 12 weeks; these were pooled. Findings and caveats of the study: Regions 160-218 and 743-854 dominated among vaccine-associated CD4 TCRs spanning spike.

Sequencing used immunoSEQ multiplex PCR; TCRdb keeps in-frame clones, though not all of them. The sample records roughly 150,000 clones, around nine tenths being singletons. V gave up 0 bases and J gave up 2 bases; unmatched junction bases: 4. CDR1 and CDR2 from the germline V gene are SGHDT and YYEEEE. The CDR3 extends over 15 amino acids. Turning to this clone: The antigen remains undetermined.

The source is an adult in good health. The chain couples TRBV5-6 to TRBJ2-7; 8 nucleotides match TRBD1. The sample was peripheral blood, taken on day 0 of AZD1222 vaccination. The CDR3 coding sequence is TGTGCCAGCAGCTTGGGGGTGACAGGGGCCTACGAGCAGTACTTC. It codes for CASSLGVTGAYEQYF.